Presented here are 31 T cell receptor beta chains from one specimen sequenced in a study of cytomegalovirus exposure and HLA in healthy donors. This PCR relied on a set of 60 Vbeta primers and 13 Jbeta primers. Profiled with immunoSEQ multiplex PCR; TCRdb holds only in-frame clones, not every one. The sample records approximately 150,000 clones, around 73% being singletons. What was sequenced was PBMCs. These receptor sequences come from a woman between 18 and 29 years old in good health and CMV-seronegative.

This clone has only one observation. This rearrangement joins TRBV7-2 to TRBJ2-7; maybe TRBD1 (6 bases). Trimming cost V 0 bases and J 6 bases, with 18 bases left between them. The CDR3 is 16 amino acids. The germline V gene encodes CDR1 SGHTA and CDR2 FQGNSA. The CDR3 sequence is CASSLAPGLRGGEQYV. The DNA of the CDR3 is TGTGCCAGCAGCTTAGCCCCCGGGTTGAGAGGGGGCGAGCAGTACGTC.

This clone was detected once. This CDR3 reads CASSPGISPAYNEQFF. As DNA, the CDR3 is TGTGCCAGCAGCCCCGGGATTTCACCGGCCTACAATGAGCAGTTCTTC. The V call is TRBV7-9, the J call TRBJ2-1; D might be TRBD2 (5 bases). Germline V CDR1 and CDR2: SEHNR, FQNEAQ (reference sequence). CDR3 length: 16 residues. V lost 5 bases, J lost 2 bases, and 16 bases lay in between.

This clone appeared a single time. The chain is built from TRBV4-1 and TRBJ1-5, with 9 bases lining up with TRBD1. The ends lost 4 bases at V and 4 bases at J; junction bases unmatched: 8. CDR3 size: 16 residues. Germline CDR1 and CDR2: MGHRA and YSYEKL. Written as DNA, the CDR3 is TGCGCCAGCAGCCCGGGACAGGGAGTGGAAAATCAGCCCCAGCATTTT. This codes for CASSPGQGVENQPQHF.

The V and J genes are TRBV7-3 and TRBJ2-1; tentatively, D is TRBD1 (5 bases). The germline V gene has CDR1 SGHTA and CDR2 FQGTGA. The CDR3 totals 16 residues. V was trimmed by 5 bases and J by 4 bases, leaving 18 bases between them. The CDR3 sequence is CASSPSSGMIYNEQFF. CDR3 DNA sequence: TGTGCCAGCAGCCCCAGCTCAGGGATGATATACAATGAGCAGTTCTTC. The full variable domain, rest sourced from reference TRBV7-3 and TRBJ2-1, is GAGVSQTPSNKVTEKGKYVELRCDPISGHTALYWYRQSLGQGPEFLIYFQGTGAADDSGLPNDRFFAVRPEGSVSTLKIQRTERGDSAVYLCASSPSSGMIYNEQFFGPGTRLTVL.

The chain links TRBV7-2 to TRBJ2-2, with D maybe TRBD1 (6 bases). Per the germline V gene, CDR1 is SGHTA and CDR2 is FQGNSA. Between the trimmed V and J ends, which lost 7 bases and 0 bases, there was a span of 12 bases. CDR3 size: 15 residues. CDR3 region: CASTGQPANTGELFF. The CDR3 DNA is TGTGCCAGCACTGGACAGCCAGCGAACACCGGGGAGCTGTTTTTT. The variable domain in full, with the rest retrieved from reference TRBV7-2 and TRBJ2-2, is GAGVSQSPSNKVTEKGKDVELRCDPISGHTALYWYRQSLGQGLEFLIYFQGNSAPDKSGLPSDRFSAERTGGSVSTLTIQRTQQEDSAVYLCASTGQPANTGELFFGEGSRLTVL.

The chain couples TRBV6-1 to TRBJ1-4; D is uncertain. The CDR3 sequence is 12 residues long. The germline gives CDR1 MNHNS, CDR2 SASEGT. V lost 5 bases to trimming and J lost 8 bases, with 9 bases between them. The CDR3 protein is CASSHLREKLFF. The CDR3, as DNA: TGTGCCAGCAGTCATTTGCGGGAAAAACTGTTTTTT.

The chain is built from TRBV19 and TRBJ1-2; tentative D call: TRBD1 (6 bases). Trimming left V 7 bases short and J 3 bases short, with 15 bases between. Per germline, CDR1 LNHDA and CDR2 SQIVND (reference sequence). CDR3 length: 14 amino acids. In nucleotides, the CDR3 is TGTGCCAGTAAACGGCTGGCAGGGGACTATGGCTACACCTTC. This gives the protein CASKRLAGDYGYTF.

The J gene is TRBJ2-5, the V gene TRBV12-5; 8 bases are shared with TRBD1. The CDR3 runs to 15 residues. Trimming took 6 bases from V and 2 from J; bases not matched to a gene: 8. The germline gives CDR1 LGHNT, CDR2 FRNRAP. The CDR3 region has the DNA TGTGCTAGTGGAAAAGACAGGGGCGCTCAAGAGACCCAGTACTTC. Translated, it gives CASGKDRGAQETQYF.

The chain recombines TRBV29-1 with TRBJ1-3; D is ambiguous. Germline CDR1 reads SQVTM; CDR2 reads ANQGSEA. The CDR3 loop spans 14 amino acids. Deletions cut 4 bases from V and 4 bases from J, with 14 bases between. The CDR3 DNA reads as TGCAGCGTTGTCCCCGGTGGAGGGGGAAACACCATATATTTT. As protein: CSVVPGGGGNTIYF.

The DNA of the CDR3 is TGTGCCAGCAGCCAAGACAGGGAAGCCTACAATGAGCAGTTCTTC. Amino acid sequence: CASSQDREAYNEQFF. The V gene is TRBV4-2, the J gene TRBJ2-1, with D possibly TRBD1 on 5 matching bases. This CDR3 has 15 amino acids. The germline CDR1 and CDR2 sequences are LGHNA and YNFKEQ. V lost 0 bases and J lost 2, with 8 bases in between.

This clone appeared a few times. This chain joins TRBV21-1 and TRBJ1-5; TRBD1 reflects the table's D call only, with no check against the DNA. TRBV21-1 is labeled a pseudogene. The CDR3 runs 16 residues. The CDR3 reads CASSKEHGLSNQPQHF. CDR3 coding DNA: TGTGCCAGCAGCAAAGAACATGGGCTTAGCAATCAGCCCCAGCATTTT.

This clone was counted only a few times. The gene calls are TRBV6-5 and TRBJ1-4; maybe TRBD1 (5 bases). Trimming removed 6 bases at V and 4 bases at J, with 12 bases between. The CDR3 sequence is 14 residues long. Germline V lookup: CDR1 MNHEY, CDR2 SVGAGI. CDR3: CASRRQPFNEKLFF. In DNA form, the CDR3 reads TGTGCCAGCAGACGACAGCCTTTTAATGAAAAACTGTTTTTT.

The chain has TRBV19 and TRBJ2-7; 8 positions match TRBD1. This CDR3 region has 15 residues. The trim removed 3 bases at V and 2 bases at J, leaving 6 bases unmatched. CDR1 is LNHDA, CDR2 SQIVND, per germline (reference sequence). As DNA, the CDR3 is TGTGCCAGTAGTATCAACAGGGGGGATGCCTACGAGCAGTACTTC. Amino acids: CASSINRGDAYEQYF.

The chain carries TRBV6-5 and TRBJ2-7, with D uncertain. Deletions cut 5 bases from V and 0 bases from J, with 8 bases between. This CDR3 comprises 13 residues. Germline CDR1 MNHEY, CDR2 SVGAGI. The CDR3 bases are TGTGCCAGCAGTCCACATCTCTCCTACGAGCAGTACTTC. Encoded protein: CASSPHLSYEQYF.

V is TRBV9 and J is TRBJ2-5; tentative D call: TRBD1 (5 bases). CDR1 SGDLS and CDR2 YYNGEE come from the germline V gene. V was trimmed by 1 base and J by 5 bases, leaving 12 bases between them. This CDR3 region has 14 residues. For the CDR3, the DNA is TGTGCCAGCAGCGTACAAGACAGTGTGGAGACCCAGTACTTC. Translating it yields CASSVQDSVETQYF.

The chain employs TRBV4-1 and TRBJ2-5, with 10 bases fitting TRBD1. Germline V gene sequence: CDR1 MGHRA, CDR2 YSYEKL. The CDR3 sequence is 15 residues long. Germline trimming cut 2 bases from V and 8 bases from J; bases unmatched to any gene: 8. The CDR3 DNA follows: TGCGCCAGCAGCCAACCGGCGGACAGGGGGAAAACCCAGTACTTC. This encodes CASSQPADRGKTQYF.

This clone appeared once. The chain uses TRBV5-8 and TRBJ2-1, with 7 bases identical to TRBD1. Trimming took 1 base from V and 7 from J; bases not matched to a gene: 14. Germline CDR1 reads SGHTS; CDR2 reads YDEGEE. This CDR3 is 17 amino acids long. The CDR3 DNA is TGTGCCAGCAGCTTGCTCTCTCAGGGACAGTGGGGGAATGAGCAGTTCTTC. It encodes CASSLLSQGQWGNEQFF.

V is TRBV7-5 and J is TRBJ1-2; the tabulated D call, TRBD1, remains unverified against the DNA. TRBV7-5 is annotated as a pseudogene. This CDR3 region has 15 residues. The CDR3 DNA reads as TGTGTCAGAAGCTTAAGTAATCCGGGACAGGGGGATCTTAGCTTC. Its protein is CVRSLSNPGQGDLSF.

As DNA, the CDR3 is TGTGCCAGCAGTTTACCCGGAGCTATGAACACTGAAGCTTTCTTT. This sequence encodes CASSLPGAMNTEAFF. The chain employs TRBV28 and TRBJ1-1; D unclear. Trimming removed 2 bases at V and 0 bases at J, with 10 bases between. Germline values: CDR1 MDHEN, CDR2 SYDVKM. There are 15 residues in the CDR3.

The rearrangement uses TRBV25-1 and TRBJ1-4, with a tentative D call TRBD1 (5 bases). The CDR3 is 14 residues long. Germline V gives CDR1 MGHDK, CDR2 SYGVNS. The V end was cut by 1 base, the J end by 7 bases, with 10 bases between. The CDR3 nucleotides read TGTGCCAGCAGTGAATCGGGGGAGAGTGAAAAACTGTTTTTT. Amino acids: CASSESGESEKLFF.

The J gene is TRBJ2-3, the V gene TRBV7-9; TRBD1 matches 9 bases. With V trimmed by 7 bases and J by 10 bases, 12 bases remained unmatched. Germline assignment: CDR1 SEHNR and CDR2 FQNEAQ (reference sequence). CDR3 length: 14 residues. The CDR3 protein is CASNRQGVSRAQYF. The CDR3 region has the DNA TGTGCCAGCAACAGACAGGGGGTCAGTAGGGCGCAGTATTTT.

The rearrangement uses TRBV11-2 and TRBJ2-3; 10 bases map to TRBD1. The junction had 10 bases not matched to a gene; V was cut back by 5 bases and J by 11 bases. CDR1 SGHAT and CDR2 FQNNGV come from the germline V gene. The CDR3 consists of 14 residues. The CDR3 bases are TGTGCCAGCAGCCCCTCGGGACAGGGGATCATGCAGTATTTT. This encodes CASSPSGQGIMQYF.

V is TRBV5-1 and J is TRBJ1-1, with 7 bases aligning to TRBD1. V trimming: 5 bases; J trimming: 0 bases; junction bases outside the gene matches: 28. Germline loops: CDR1 SGHRS, CDR2 YFSETQ. This CDR3 has 22 residues. The CDR3 here is CASSPDSDRAESLSTLNTEAFF. The CDR3 DNA reads as TGCGCCAGCAGTCCTGACTCCGACAGGGCCGAGAGTCTATCCACCTTGAACACTGAAGCTTTCTTT.

The gene calls are TRBV18 and TRBJ1-1, with D possibly being TRBD1 (6 bases). V lost 6 bases and J 0 bases, leaving 11 bases between the germline ends. The CDR3 covers 14 residues. Germline V gene sequence: CDR1 KGHSH, CDR2 LQKENI. CDR3 loop: CASSLDSLNTEAFF. In DNA form, the CDR3 reads TGTGCCAGCTCTCTGGACAGTCTGAACACTGAAGCTTTCTTT.

The chain uses TRBV7-9 and TRBJ2-1; tentative D call: TRBD1 (6 bases). The germline V gene has CDR1 SEHNR and CDR2 FQNEAQ (reference sequence). Trimming removed 2 bases from V and 6 bases from J, with 17 bases in between. CDR3 size: 16 residues. Here the CDR3 DNA reads TGTGCCAGCAGCTTAAGAGCACAGGGTGGTATCAATGAGCAGTTCTTC. The encoded protein is CASSLRAQGGINEQFF.

The V call is TRBV4-1, the J call TRBJ1-1; D unclear. The CDR3 length is 15 residues. The ends were cut back, 1 base at V and 2 bases at J, with 11 bases in the middle. Germline V gene sequence: CDR1 MGHRA, CDR2 YSYEKL. CDR3 nucleotide sequence: TGCGCCAGCAGCCAAGGGGCAGCTACTAACACTGAAGCTTTCTTT. This sequence encodes CASSQGAATNTEAFF.

J is TRBJ1-2 and V is TRBV6-6; weak D call: TRBD1 (6 bases). CDR3 length equals 13 residues. With 5 bases removed from V and 4 bases from J, the gap between germline ends came to 11 bases. Germline V lookup: CDR1 MNHNY, CDR2 SVGAGI (reference sequence). CDR3 loop: CASSRDTSYGYTF. The CDR3 DNA sequence: TGTGCCAGCAGTCGGGACACCTCCTATGGCTACACCTTC.

The rearrangement joins TRBV5-5 to TRBJ1-1; 8 bases align to TRBD1. V was pared by 0 bases and J by 7 bases, with 8 bases of the junction left unmatched. The CDR3 is 15 amino acids. CDR1 and CDR2 from the germline V gene are SGHKS and YYEKEE (reference sequence). The CDR3 here is CASSLGSGGAVEAFF. Here the CDR3 DNA reads TGTGCCAGCAGCTTGGGGTCAGGGGGCGCGGTTGAAGCTTTCTTT.

The chain links TRBV7-9 to TRBJ1-2; 8 nucleotides agree with TRBD1. The V gene's germline CDR1 is SEHNR and CDR2 FQNEAQ (reference sequence). The CDR3 loop spans 12 amino acids. The V gene end was trimmed by 5 bases and the J gene end by 10 bases; junction bases not matched to a gene: 6. CDR3 DNA: TGTGCCAGCAGCCCCGGACAGGGTCACTACACCTTC. It translates to CASSPGQGHYTF.

The chain is built from TRBV7-2 and TRBJ1-2; possibly TRBD1 for D (5 bases). The CDR3 is 14 residues long. Trimming removed 0 bases from V and 6 bases from J, with 11 bases in between. Per germline, CDR1 SGHTA and CDR2 FQGNSA. The CDR3 is CASSLAVAGHGYTF. The CDR3 DNA reads TGTGCCAGCAGCTTAGCGGTTGCAGGGCATGGCTACACCTTC.

The chain uses TRBV7-2 and TRBJ1-1, with no clear D. Looked up from germline, CDR1 is SGHTA and CDR2 is FQGNSA. V was cut by 1 base and J by 1 base, with 10 bases left in between. CDR3 length: 15 amino acids. For the CDR3, the DNA is TGTGCCAGCAGCTTAGAGCTCGCCCGGAACACTGAAGCTTTCTTT. Protein sequence: CASSLELARNTEAFF.